This passage covers 27 T cell receptor beta chains from one sample sequenced in a study of cytomegalovirus exposure and HLA in healthy donors (dated by TCRdb to 2015 to 2018). The method was the immunoSEQ multiplex PCR assay. The multiplex PCR relied on a mix of 60 forward primers for TCR Vbeta segments and 13 reverse primers for TCR Jbeta segments. What TCRdb holds here is the immuneACCESS table cut down to in-frame rearrangements. Part of the clones is not present; checked against another copy, under half of the missing clones reflect an unresolved V gene, and the others are unexplained. For this sample there are some 160,000 clones; 70% to 85% appear just once. In total, the top ten clones hold more than 1.2% of the sample. The sample comprised PBMCs. Every receptor here comes from a male donor in good health and CMV-seronegative.

This clone was seen more than once but under ten times. The chain combines TRBV30 with TRBJ1-4; TRBD1 is a possible D gene (6 bases). Germline V CDR1 and CDR2: GTSNPN, SVGIG (reference sequence). V lost 5 bases and J lost 6, with 10 bases in between. This CDR3 is built from 12 residues. The CDR3 nucleotides are TGTGCCTGGGGGGGGGCATATGAAAAACTGTTTTTT. As protein: CAWGGAYEKLFF.

This rearrangement joins TRBV18 to TRBJ2-2, with TRBD1 identical over 8 bases. The CDR3 covers 13 residues. After removal of 2 bases from V and 7 bases from J, the junction contained 0 bases not matched to a gene. Germline V lookup: CDR1 KGHSH, CDR2 LQKENI. CDR3 region: CASSPDRGGELFF. CDR3 in DNA: TGTGCCAGCTCACCAGACAGGGGCGGGGAGCTGTTTTTT.

This rearrangement joins TRBV9 to TRBJ1-4, with TRBD1 matching 8 bases. This CDR3 comprises 16 residues. The germline V gene encodes CDR1 SGDLS and CDR2 YYNGEE. V shed 4 bases, J shed 8 bases, and the junction held 13 bases outside the gene matches. The CDR3 here is CASSTRPGQGIEKLFF. The CDR3 coding sequence is TGTGCCAGCAGCACCCGACCAGGACAGGGTATCGAAAAACTGTTTTTT.

The chain joins TRBV5-1 to TRBJ2-3; D might be TRBD1 (5 bases). CDR3 length: 15 amino acids. Germline loops: CDR1 SGHRS, CDR2 YFSETQ. The V end lost 2 bases, the J end lost 3 bases, and 13 bases lay between the germline ends. The CDR3 DNA reads TGCGCCAGCAGCTTCGAAGGGGCCAAGACAGATACGCAGTATTTT. As protein: CASSFEGAKTDTQYF.

The chain joins TRBV9 to TRBJ2-3, with D tentatively TRBD2 (5 bases). Germline lookup yields CDR1 SGDLS and CDR2 YYNGEE. Trimming took 0 bases from V and 1 from J, leaving 12 bases between them. The CDR3 has 16 residues. The chain's CDR3 is CASSVGSSVGTDTQYF. The CDR3 region has the DNA TGTGCCAGCAGCGTAGGAAGTAGCGTCGGCACAGATACGCAGTATTTT.

The rearrangement links TRBV20-1 to TRBJ2-1; no clear D. This CDR3 has 11 amino acids. V was clipped by 3 bases and J by 7 bases, with 7 bases between them. Per the germline V gene, CDR1 is DFQATT and CDR2 is SNEGSKA (reference sequence). CDR3 DNA: TGCAGTGCTAGTTTGCGAAATGAGCAGTTCTTC. It specifies CSASLRNEQFF.

The genes are TRBV14 and TRBJ2-1; possible D gene TRBD2, 5 bases. This CDR3 is 16 amino acids long. Germline V lookup: CDR1 SGHDN, CDR2 FVKESK. V lost 0 bases and J 5 bases, leaving 14 bases between the germline ends. The CDR3 coding sequence is TGTGCCAGCAGCCAAGAAACGCTTATCGGGAACAATGAGCAGTTCTTC. Amino acids: CASSQETLIGNNEQFF.

J is TRBJ2-5 and V is TRBV7-9, with D possibly TRBD2 on 5 matching bases. Trimming left V 0 bases short and J 5 bases short, with 13 bases between. The CDR3 is made up of 15 amino acids. The germline V gene encodes CDR1 SEHNR and CDR2 FQNEAQ (reference sequence). CDR3 loop: CASSLAVARGETQYF. CDR3 sequence (DNA): TGTGCCAGCAGCTTAGCGGTCGCAAGAGGGGAGACCCAGTACTTC. Full variable domain (rest looked up from reference TRBV7-9 and TRBJ2-5): DTGVSQNPRHKITKRGQNVTFRCDPISEHNRLYWYRQTLGQGPEFLTYFQNEAQLEKSRLLSDRFSAERPKGSFSTLEIQRTEQGDSAMYLCASSLAVARGETQYFGPGTRLLVL.

The V and J genes are TRBV2 and TRBJ2-2; 12 bases line up with TRBD1. The junction had 8 bases not matched to a gene; V was cut back by 7 bases and J by 5 bases. Per germline, CDR1 SNHLY and CDR2 FYNNEI. The CDR3 extends over 16 amino acids. CDR3 in amino acids: CASKGGTGGLTGELFF. The CDR3 nucleotides are TGTGCCAGCAAGGGGGGGACAGGGGGCCTTACCGGGGAGCTGTTTTTT. Full variable domain (rest looked up from reference TRBV2 and TRBJ2-2): EPEVTQTPSHQVTQMGQEVILRCVPISNHLYFYWYRQILGQKVEFLVSFYNNEISEKSEIFDDQFSVERPDGSNFTLKIRSTKLEDSAMYFCASKGGTGGLTGELFFGEGSRLTVL.

This clone came up a few times. The V gene is TRBV5-1, the J gene TRBJ1-2, with D perhaps matching TRBD1 (6 bases). The CDR3 is 14 residues long. Trimming left V 0 bases short and J 5 bases short, with 11 bases between. Germline V gene data show CDR1 as SGHRS and CDR2 as YFSETQ. The CDR3 loop is CASSLEGQPYGYTF. As DNA, the CDR3 is TGCGCCAGCAGCTTGGAGGGACAACCTTATGGCTACACCTTC.

This clone was counted between two and nine times. The rearrangement links TRBV21-1 to TRBJ2-7; the table's D gene call, TRBD2, was not cross checked with the DNA. TRBV21-1 is listed as a pseudogene. The CDR3 contains 13 residues. The CDR3 DNA reads TGTGCCAGCAGCAAGCACCTAGAGGGAGAGCAGTACTTC. Protein: CASSKHLEGEQYF.

This clone was counted between two and nine times. This chain joins TRBV6-1 and TRBJ2-1; 8 bases line up with TRBD2. This CDR3 has 15 amino acids. V lost 8 bases, J lost 7 bases, and 13 bases stayed unmatched. Germline CDR1 and CDR2: MNHNS and SASEGT. The CDR3 DNA sequence: TGTGCCAGCGCGAACGTGATCGGGGGGGCGAATGAGCAGTTCTTC. It is translated as CASANVIGGANEQFF.

Here the CDR3 DNA reads TGTGCCAGCAGCTTGGCCTGGGGAGACTACGAGCAGTACTTC. Its translation is CASSLAWGDYEQYF. The gene calls are TRBV5-4 and TRBJ2-7; TRBD2 might be the D (5 bases). The CDR3 runs to 14 residues. Trimming took off 0 bases at V and 3 bases at J, with 10 bases between the two ends. Germline V CDR1 and CDR2: SGHNT, YYREEE (reference sequence).

The chain has TRBV29-1 and TRBJ1-1; D might be TRBD1 (5 bases). Germline values: CDR1 SQVTM, CDR2 ANQGSEA. The CDR3 covers 14 residues. The ends were cut back, 5 bases at V and 5 bases at J, with 18 bases in the middle. CDR3 in DNA: TGCAGCGTTCCTCCGGGAGGGACGAGGACTGAAGCTTTCTTT. This gives the protein CSVPPGGTRTEAFF.

This chain joins TRBV28 and TRBJ2-1; 11 nucleotides agree with TRBD2. The CDR3 covers 17 residues. The V segment lost 4 bases and the J segment 0 bases; nucleotides outside the gene matches: 5. Germline V CDR1 and CDR2: MDHEN, SYDVKM. CDR3 sequence reads: CASSWVLAGGSYNEQFF. The DNA for the CDR3 is TGTGCCAGCAGTTGGGTCCTAGCGGGAGGCTCCTACAATGAGCAGTTCTTC.

The chain uses TRBV6-5 and TRBJ1-1; 7 nucleotides align to TRBD1. J lost 2 bases, V lost 0 bases, and 3 bases had no gene match. The CDR3 runs 15 residues. The V gene's germline CDR1 is MNHEY and CDR2 SVGAGI. CDR3 protein: CASSYSRQGNTEAFF. CDR3 in DNA: TGTGCCAGCAGTTACTCGAGACAGGGCAACACTGAAGCTTTCTTT.

The chain uses TRBV7-9 and TRBJ1-4; D is uncertain. This CDR3 has 17 amino acids. The V and J ends lost 5 bases and 1 base respectively, with 17 bases between them. Germline CDR1 and CDR2: SEHNR and FQNEAQ (reference sequence). CDR3 loop: CASSRHGGAGTNEKLFF. CDR3 bases: TGTGCCAGCAGCCGCCACGGAGGCGCAGGAACTAATGAAAAACTGTTTTTT.

The rearrangement joins TRBV7-8 to TRBJ2-7; TRBD1 might be the D (6 bases). V was clipped by 2 bases and J by 2 bases, with 13 bases between them. The CDR3 totals 15 residues. In germline, CDR1 is SGHVS, CDR2 FQNEAQ. The CDR3 bases are TGTGCCAGCAGCTTACGGACAGCGACAGCCTACGAGCAGTACTTC. This gives the protein CASSLRTATAYEQYF.

This rearrangement joins TRBV5-1 to TRBJ2-7; D possibly corresponds to TRBD1 (7 bases). This CDR3 contains 13 residues. Germline V gene lookup returns CDR1 SGHRS and CDR2 YFSETQ. V shed 5 bases and J shed 2 bases, with 11 bases lying between them. For the CDR3, the DNA is TGCGCCAGCAGTGGAGGGGGCACCTACGAGCAGTACTTC. Its protein is CASSGGGTYEQYF. Filled out from reference TRBV5-1 and TRBJ2-7, the complete variable domain reads KAGVTQTPRYLIKTRGQQVTLSCSPISGHRSVSWYQQTPGQGLQFLFEYFSETQRNKGNFPGRFSGRQFSNSRSEMNVSTLELGDSALYLCASSGGGTYEQYFGPGTRLTVT.

The V gene is TRBV5-1, the J gene TRBJ1-2, with TRBD1 identical over 8 bases. Losses at the gene ends were 4 bases for V and 7 bases for J; bases not matched to a gene: 9. The CDR3 totals 14 residues. From germline, CDR1 is SGHRS and CDR2 YFSETQ. CDR3 nucleotides: TGCGCCAGCAGCCCGACAGGGGACCCGGGTGGCTACACCTTC. As protein: CASSPTGDPGGYTF.

V is TRBV10-3 and J is TRBJ2-7, with 9 positions matching TRBD1. CDR3 length: 13 residues. From germline, CDR1 is ENHRY and CDR2 SYGVKD. J was trimmed by 0 bases and V by 8 bases; bases with no gene match: 2. CDR3 DNA sequence: TGTGCCATCCGGACAGGGGACTCCTACGAGCAGTACTTC. Translated: CAIRTGDSYEQYF.

This chain uses TRBV7-9 with TRBJ1-2, with TRBD1 matching over 7 bases. The length of the CDR3 is 13 residues. The J segment lost 8 bases and the V segment lost 3 bases, leaving 6 bases of the junction unmatched. Germline V gene lookup returns CDR1 SEHNR and CDR2 FQNEAQ (reference sequence). CDR3 nucleotides: TGTGCCAGCAGCTTTCGACAGGGACACGGCTACACCTTC. Protein product: CASSFRQGHGYTF.

V and J are TRBV29-1 and TRBJ2-1; 11 bases fit TRBD2. Germline V CDR1 and CDR2: SQVTM, ANQGSEA. The CDR3 covers 14 residues. With V trimmed by 6 bases and J by 8 bases, 9 bases remained unmatched. CDR3 DNA sequence: TGCAGCGTCTTCACTAGCGGGAGTAGGTATGAGCAGTTCTTC. Protein product: CSVFTSGSRYEQFF.

V usage is TRBV7-8 and J usage is TRBJ2-7; the D gene is possibly TRBD2 (5 bases). Germline V gene lookup returns CDR1 SGHVS and CDR2 FQNEAQ. The CDR3 spans 15 residues. The V end lost 5 bases, the J end lost 2 bases, and 16 bases lay between the germline ends. The CDR3 here is CASSTNGAATYEQYF. In DNA, the CDR3 is TGTGCCAGCAGCACCAACGGAGCGGCGACCTACGAGCAGTACTTC.

This clone was detected only a few times. The chain joins TRBV11-2 to TRBJ1-4; D call uncertain. V was shortened by 0 bases and J by 4 bases, with 9 bases between the two germline ends. The germline CDR1 and CDR2 sequences are SGHAT and FQNNGV. The CDR3 length is 15 residues. CDR3 sequence (DNA): TGTGCCAGCAGCTTAGATATGGGCTTTAATGAAAAACTGTTTTTT. Amino acid sequence: CASSLDMGFNEKLFF.

The gene calls are TRBV20-1 and TRBJ1-2; TRBD1 matches at 7 bases. The CDR3 is 11 amino acids. Germline V gene lookup returns CDR1 DFQATT and CDR2 SNEGSKA (reference sequence). J lost 11 bases, V lost 6 bases, and 9 bases had no gene match. In DNA form, the CDR3 reads TGCAGTGCCGAGGACAGGAAGCTTTACACCTTC. Protein: CSAEDRKLYTF.

The chain employs TRBV27 and TRBJ2-1, with D possibly matching TRBD1 (6 bases). V was clipped by 1 base and J by 0 bases, with 16 bases between them. The CDR3 is 18 residues long. CDR1 and CDR2 from the germline V gene are MNHEY and SMNVEV (reference sequence). CDR3 sequence: CASSLFLSDRVSYNEQFF. The CDR3 nucleotides read TGTGCCAGCAGTTTATTTCTATCGGACAGAGTCTCCTACAATGAGCAGTTCTTC.